One sample yielded the 2 T cell receptor beta chains listed below, sequenced in a study of blood T cell repertoires in COVID-19. Assay: immunoSEQ multiplex PCR; the TCRdb copy retains only in-frame clones and omits some. The repertoire holds 350,000 to 450,000 clones, about 88% seen once, with approximately 1.5% in the top ten. Sequenced: PBMCs or T cells enriched from blood (not recorded which). The receptors derive from a woman between 18 and 29 years old who had been exposed to COVID-19.

This clone was counted once. The chain couples TRBV6-2 or TRBV6-3 to TRBJ2-7; tentative D call: TRBD2 (6 bases). Trimming took off 2 bases at V and 3 bases at J, with 20 bases between the two ends. The germline V gene has CDR1 MNHEY and CDR2 SVGEGT. This CDR3 comprises 17 residues. In nucleotides, the CDR3 is TGTGCCAGCAGTTACCGAGGCTCGGCGGGGAGATTCTACGAGCAGTACTTC. Amino acid sequence: CASSYRGSAGRFYEQYF.

This clone has a count of ten or more. The J gene is TRBJ2-5, the V gene TRBV11-1, with 7 bases fitting TRBD2. CDR3 length equals 12 residues. Germline-derived CDR1 and CDR2 are SGHAT and FQDESV (reference sequence). Trimming took 8 bases from V and 5 from J; bases not matched to a gene: 5. The chain's CDR3 is CASGTIRETQYF. The CDR3 DNA follows: TGTGCCAGCGGGACTATCCGGGAGACCCAGTACTTC.